The clone carrying this T cell receptor (beta chain) came up a few times. With a J-beta primer mix and a sample-barcoded 5' primer, a second PCR ran about 6 to 11 cycles. The yield of each sample was at least 2.5 million CDR3-containing paired-end reads. MiXCR, applied by TCRdb to the 5' RACE reads, yields one record per CDR3 protein. There are some 800,000 distinct CDR3 sequences in the sample; 40% to 50% occur only once, and roughly 19% lies in the top ten. This entry comes from a study of blood T cells in healthy people across ages. The germline V gene has CDR1 KGHSY and CDR2 FQNENV. The CDR3 consists of 15 residues. The ends were cut back, 0 bases at V and 9 bases at J, with 17 bases in the middle.

The specimen sequenced was blood. This TCR was sampled from a man aged 55 to 70 in good health. This chain connects TRBV16 to TRBJ1-2, with a possible D match to TRBD1 (6 bases). CDR3 in amino acids: CASSQSEAKGGSYTF. The DNA for the CDR3 is TGTGCCAGCAGCCAATCGGAGGCCAAGGGGGGCAGCTACACCTTC.